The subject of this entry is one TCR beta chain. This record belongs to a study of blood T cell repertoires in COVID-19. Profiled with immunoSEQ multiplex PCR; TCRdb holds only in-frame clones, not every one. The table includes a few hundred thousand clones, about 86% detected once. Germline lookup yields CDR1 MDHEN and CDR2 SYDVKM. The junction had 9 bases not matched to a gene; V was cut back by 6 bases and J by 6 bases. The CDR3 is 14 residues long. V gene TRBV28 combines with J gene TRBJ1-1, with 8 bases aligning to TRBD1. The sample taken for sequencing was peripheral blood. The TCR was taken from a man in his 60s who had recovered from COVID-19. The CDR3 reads CASRQDRVGPEAFF. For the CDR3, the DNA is TGTGCCAGCAGGCAGGACAGGGTCGGACCTGAAGCTTTCTTT.